This T cell receptor beta chain was recovered during a study of cytomegalovirus exposure and HLA in healthy donors. Study information: The use of the same platform for the approximately 110 validation repertoires and the approximately 730 first-cohort repertoires was reported by a later analysis.

Sequencing used immunoSEQ multiplex PCR; TCRdb keeps in-frame clones, though not all of them. The data contain more than 130,000 clones, 70% to 90% of them singletons. This CDR3 has 15 amino acids. Per the germline V gene, CDR1 is LNHDA and CDR2 is SQIVND (reference sequence). Trimming cost V 2 bases and J 4 bases, with 11 bases left between them. The sequence derives from a woman under 30 in good health and CMV-seropositive. The specimen was PBMCs. The chain couples TRBV19 to TRBJ2-2; maybe TRBD2 (5 bases). The CDR3 reads CASSISGKTTGELFF. The CDR3 DNA reads TGTGCCAGTAGTATATCGGGGAAGACCACCGGGGAGCTGTTTTTT.